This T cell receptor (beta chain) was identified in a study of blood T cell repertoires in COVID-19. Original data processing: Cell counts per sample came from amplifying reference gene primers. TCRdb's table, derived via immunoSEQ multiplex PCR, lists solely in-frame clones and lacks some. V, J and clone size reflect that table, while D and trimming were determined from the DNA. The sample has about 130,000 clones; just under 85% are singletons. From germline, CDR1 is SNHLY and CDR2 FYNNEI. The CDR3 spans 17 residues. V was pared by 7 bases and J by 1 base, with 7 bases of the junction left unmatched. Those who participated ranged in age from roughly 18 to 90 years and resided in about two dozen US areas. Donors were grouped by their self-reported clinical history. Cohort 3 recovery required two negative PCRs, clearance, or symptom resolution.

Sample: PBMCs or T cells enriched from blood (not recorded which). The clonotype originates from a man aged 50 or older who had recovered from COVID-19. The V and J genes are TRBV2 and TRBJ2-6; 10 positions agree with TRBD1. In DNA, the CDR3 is TGTGCCAGCAACCCCAGGACAGGGGGTTCTGGGGCCAACGTCCTGACTTTC. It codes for CASNPRTGGSGANVLTF.